Sequencing of this TCR beta chain was carried out in a study of T cells expressing NK-cell markers. Whole-study results and caveats: In several donors, these clonotypes also led the CD3+CD56-NKG2C+ fraction.

About this clonotype itself: As yet, its antigen is unknown.

The CDR3 is 13 amino acids. Germline lookup yields CDR1 KGHSH and CDR2 LQKENI. From the 5' RACE reads, TCRdb lists one entry per CDR3 protein and no DNA. The specimen's table records about 460,000 distinct CDR3 sequences. The V call is TRBV18, the J call TRBJ2-1. Sequenced input: blood T cells: a sorted CD56 or NKG2C T cell subset, CD4+ or CD8+ T cells, or bulk PBMC T cells (not recorded which). This receptor was identified in a woman between 50 and 59 years old in good health. This CDR3 reads CASSRGGENEQFF.